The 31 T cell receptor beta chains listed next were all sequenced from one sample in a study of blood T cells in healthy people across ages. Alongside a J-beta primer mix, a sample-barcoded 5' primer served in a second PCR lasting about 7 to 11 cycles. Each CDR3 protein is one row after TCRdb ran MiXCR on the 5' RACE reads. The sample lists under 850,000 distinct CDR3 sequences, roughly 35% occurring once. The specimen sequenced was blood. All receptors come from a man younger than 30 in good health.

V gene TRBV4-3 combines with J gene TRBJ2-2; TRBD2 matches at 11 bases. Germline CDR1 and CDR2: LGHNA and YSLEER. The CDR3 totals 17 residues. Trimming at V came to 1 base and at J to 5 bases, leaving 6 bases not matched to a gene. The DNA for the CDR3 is TGCGCCAGCAGCCAAGTACACCTAGCGGGGGGAACCGGGGAGCTGTTTTTT. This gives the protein CASSQVHLAGGTGELFF.

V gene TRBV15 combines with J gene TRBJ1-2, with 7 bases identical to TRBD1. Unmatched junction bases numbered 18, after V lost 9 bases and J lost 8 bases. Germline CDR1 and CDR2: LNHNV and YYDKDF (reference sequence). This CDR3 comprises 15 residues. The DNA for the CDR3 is TGTGCCACAACTCCCTCCCCAGGGGGTTTGAACGGCTACACCTTC. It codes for CATTPSPGGLNGYTF.

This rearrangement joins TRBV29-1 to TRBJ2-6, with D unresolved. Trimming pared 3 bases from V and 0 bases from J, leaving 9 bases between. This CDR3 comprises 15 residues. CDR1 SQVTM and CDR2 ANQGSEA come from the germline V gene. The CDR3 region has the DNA TGCAGCGTTGAGCTCGACAACTCTGGGGCCAACGTCCTGACTTTC. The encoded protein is CSVELDNSGANVLTF.

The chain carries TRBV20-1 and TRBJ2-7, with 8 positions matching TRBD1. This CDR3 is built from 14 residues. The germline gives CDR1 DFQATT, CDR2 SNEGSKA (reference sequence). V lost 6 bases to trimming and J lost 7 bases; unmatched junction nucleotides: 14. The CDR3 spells CSAPQGAPGNEQYF. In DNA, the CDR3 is TGCAGTGCGCCGCAGGGGGCTCCGGGGAATGAGCAGTACTTC.

This chain's CDR3 is CASSVAPSSEEKLFF. For the CDR3, the DNA is TGTGCCAGCAGCGTAGCTCCCAGTTCGGAGGAAAAACTGTTTTTT. V and J are TRBV9 and TRBJ1-4; no definite D call. V lost 0 bases to trimming and J lost 8 bases, with 14 bases between them. The CDR3 covers 15 residues. Germline assignment: CDR1 SGDLS and CDR2 YYNGEE.

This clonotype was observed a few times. CDR3 nucleotides: TGTGCCATCAGTGAGTCGAAAAGGTTTGCTGAAGCTTTCTTT. Translation: CAISESKRFAEAFF. The rearrangement uses TRBV10-3 and TRBJ1-1; D unclear. Germline V gene lookup returns CDR1 ENHRY and CDR2 SYGVKD. CDR3 size: 14 residues. V was shortened by 0 bases and J by 6 bases, with 11 bases between the two germline ends.

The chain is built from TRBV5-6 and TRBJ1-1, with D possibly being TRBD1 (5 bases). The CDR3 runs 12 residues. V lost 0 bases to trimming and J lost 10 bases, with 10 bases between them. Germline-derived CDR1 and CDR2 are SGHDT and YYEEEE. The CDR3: CASSLVGVGAFF. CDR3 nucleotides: TGTGCCAGCAGCTTGGTAGGGGTCGGAGCTTTCTTT.

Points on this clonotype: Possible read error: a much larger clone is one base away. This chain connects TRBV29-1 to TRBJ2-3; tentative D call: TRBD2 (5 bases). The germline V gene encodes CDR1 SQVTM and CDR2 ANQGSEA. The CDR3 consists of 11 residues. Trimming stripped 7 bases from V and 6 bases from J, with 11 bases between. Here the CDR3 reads CSGAPGDTQYF. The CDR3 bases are TGCAGCGGTGCCCCGGGGGATACGCAGTATTTT.

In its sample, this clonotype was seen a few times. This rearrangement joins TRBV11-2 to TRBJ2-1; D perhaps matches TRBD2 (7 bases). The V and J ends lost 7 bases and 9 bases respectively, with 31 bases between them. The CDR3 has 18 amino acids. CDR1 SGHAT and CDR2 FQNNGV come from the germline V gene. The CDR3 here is CASTPVRGGGQDIVEQFF. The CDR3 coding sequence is TGTGCCAGCACCCCAGTTAGGGGGGGGGGCCAAGATATCGTTGAGCAGTTCTTC.

The CDR3 here is CASSHRDRNYEQYF. Here the CDR3 DNA reads TGTGCCAGCAGCCACCGGGACAGAAACTACGAGCAGTACTTC. The V gene is TRBV7-9, the J gene TRBJ2-7, with TRBD1 matching 7 bases. The CDR3 sequence is 14 residues long. J lost 3 bases, V lost 5 bases, and 7 bases had no gene match. Per germline, CDR1 SEHNR and CDR2 FQNEAQ (reference sequence).

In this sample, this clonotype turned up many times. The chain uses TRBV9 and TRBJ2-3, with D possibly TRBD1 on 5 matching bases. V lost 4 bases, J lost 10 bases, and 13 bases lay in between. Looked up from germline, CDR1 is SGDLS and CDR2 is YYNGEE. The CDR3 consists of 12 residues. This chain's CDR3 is CASSLDRGPQYF. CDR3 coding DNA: TGTGCCAGCAGCTTAGATAGGGGTCCGCAGTATTTT.

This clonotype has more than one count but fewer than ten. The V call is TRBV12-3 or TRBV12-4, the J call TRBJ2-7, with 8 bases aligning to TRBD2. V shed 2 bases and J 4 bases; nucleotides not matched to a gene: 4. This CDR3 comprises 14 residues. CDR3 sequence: CASSLSAGGYEQYF. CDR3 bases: TGTGCCAGCAGTTTATCGGCGGGGGGTTACGAGCAGTACTTC.

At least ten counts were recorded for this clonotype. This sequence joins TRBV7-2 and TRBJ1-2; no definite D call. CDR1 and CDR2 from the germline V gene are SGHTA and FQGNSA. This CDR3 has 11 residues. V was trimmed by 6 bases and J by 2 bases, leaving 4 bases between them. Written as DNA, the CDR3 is TGTGCCAGCAGTTCCAACTATGGCTACACCTTC. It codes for CASSSNYGYTF.

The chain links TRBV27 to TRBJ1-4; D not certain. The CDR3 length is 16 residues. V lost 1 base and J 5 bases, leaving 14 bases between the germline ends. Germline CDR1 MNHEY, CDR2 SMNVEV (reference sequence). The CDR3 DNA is TGTGCCAGCAGTTTATTAGGCTTAGGTTCCAATGAAAAACTGTTTTTT. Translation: CASSLLGLGSNEKLFF.

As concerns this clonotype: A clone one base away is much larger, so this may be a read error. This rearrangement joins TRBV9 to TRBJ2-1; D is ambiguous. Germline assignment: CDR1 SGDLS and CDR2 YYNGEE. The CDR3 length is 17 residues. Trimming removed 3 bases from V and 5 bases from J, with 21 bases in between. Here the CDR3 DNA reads TGTGCCAGCAGCGAGGAATTCCGGGCCTCATCCCACAATGAGCAGTTCTTC. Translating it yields CASSEEFRASSHNEQFF.

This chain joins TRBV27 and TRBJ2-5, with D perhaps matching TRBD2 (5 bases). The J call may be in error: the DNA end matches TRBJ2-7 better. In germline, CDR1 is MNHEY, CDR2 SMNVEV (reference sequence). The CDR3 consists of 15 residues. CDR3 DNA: TGTGCCAGCAGTTTAACCGGACTGGTCTCGGGCGAGCAGTACTTC. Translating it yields CASSLTGLVSGEQYF.

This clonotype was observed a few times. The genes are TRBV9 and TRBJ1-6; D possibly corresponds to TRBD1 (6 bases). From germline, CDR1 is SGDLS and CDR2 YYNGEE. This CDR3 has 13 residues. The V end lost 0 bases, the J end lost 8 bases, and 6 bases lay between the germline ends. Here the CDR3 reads CASSVDRDSPLHF. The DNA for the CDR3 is TGTGCCAGCAGCGTAGACAGGGATTCACCCCTCCACTTT.

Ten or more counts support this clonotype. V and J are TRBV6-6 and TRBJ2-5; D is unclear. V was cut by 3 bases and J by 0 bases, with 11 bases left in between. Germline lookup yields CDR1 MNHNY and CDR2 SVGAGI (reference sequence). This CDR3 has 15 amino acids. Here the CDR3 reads CASSYTRSYQETQYF. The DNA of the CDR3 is TGTGCCAGCAGTTATACCAGGAGCTACCAAGAGACCCAGTACTTC.

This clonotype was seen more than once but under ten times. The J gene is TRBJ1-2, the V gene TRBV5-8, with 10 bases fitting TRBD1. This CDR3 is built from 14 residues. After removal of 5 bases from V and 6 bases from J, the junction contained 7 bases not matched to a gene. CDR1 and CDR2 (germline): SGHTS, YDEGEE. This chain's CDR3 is CASRQTGGFNGYTF. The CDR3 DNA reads TGTGCCAGCAGACAGACAGGGGGCTTTAATGGCTACACCTTC.

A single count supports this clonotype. CDR3 region: CASSGGFLGDYGYTF. The CDR3 coding sequence is TGCGCCAGCAGCGGAGGCTTCCTGGGGGATTATGGCTACACCTTC. This chain joins TRBV4-3 and TRBJ1-2; TRBD1 is a possible D gene (5 bases). Germline V gives CDR1 LGHNA, CDR2 YSLEER. Trimming shortened V by 5 bases and J by 5 bases, and 18 bases separated the two germline ends. CDR3 length equals 15 residues.

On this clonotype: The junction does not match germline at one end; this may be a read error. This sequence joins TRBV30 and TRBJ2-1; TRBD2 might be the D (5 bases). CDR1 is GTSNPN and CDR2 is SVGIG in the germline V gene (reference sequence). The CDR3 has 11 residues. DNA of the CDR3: TGTGCCGGGAGCACAAGAAACGAGCAGTTCTTC. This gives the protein CAGSTRNEQFF.

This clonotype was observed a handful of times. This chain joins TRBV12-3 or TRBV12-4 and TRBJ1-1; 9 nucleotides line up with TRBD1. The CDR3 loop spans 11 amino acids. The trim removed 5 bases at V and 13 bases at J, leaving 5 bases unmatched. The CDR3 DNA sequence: TGTGCCAGCAGTGGGACAGGGTGGAATTTCTTT. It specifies CASSGTGWNFF.

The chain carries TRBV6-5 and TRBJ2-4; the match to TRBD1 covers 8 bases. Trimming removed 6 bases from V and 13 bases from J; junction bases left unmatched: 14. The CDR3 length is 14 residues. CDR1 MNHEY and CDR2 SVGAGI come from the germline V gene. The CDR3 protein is CASSHGQGLGEQYF. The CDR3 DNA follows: TGTGCCAGCAGCCACGGACAGGGATTGGGGGAGCAGTACTTC.

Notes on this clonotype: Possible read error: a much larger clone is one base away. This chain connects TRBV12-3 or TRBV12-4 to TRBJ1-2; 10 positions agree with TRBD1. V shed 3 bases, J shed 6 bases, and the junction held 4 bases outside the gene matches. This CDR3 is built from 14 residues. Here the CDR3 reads CASSLGQGIDGYTF. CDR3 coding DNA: TGTGCCAGCAGTTTGGGACAGGGGATAGATGGCTACACCTTC.

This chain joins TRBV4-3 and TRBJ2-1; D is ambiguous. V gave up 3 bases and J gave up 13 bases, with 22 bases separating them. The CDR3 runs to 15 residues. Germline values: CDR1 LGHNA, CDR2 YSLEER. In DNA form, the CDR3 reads TGCGCCAGCAGCCAGGGTCCAACCAGCCGAGAGACCCAGTTCTTC. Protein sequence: CASSQGPTSRETQFF.

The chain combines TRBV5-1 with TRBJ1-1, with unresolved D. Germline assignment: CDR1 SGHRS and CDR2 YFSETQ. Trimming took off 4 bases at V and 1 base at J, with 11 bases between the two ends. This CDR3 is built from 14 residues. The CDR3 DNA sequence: TGCGCCAGCAGCGTAGTGACCTCGAACACTGAAGCTTTCTTT. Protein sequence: CASSVVTSNTEAFF.

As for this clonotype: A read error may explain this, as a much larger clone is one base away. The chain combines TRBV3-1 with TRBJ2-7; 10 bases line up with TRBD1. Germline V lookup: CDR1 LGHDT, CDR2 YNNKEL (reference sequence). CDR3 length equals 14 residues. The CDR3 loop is CTSSQGTGDYEQYF. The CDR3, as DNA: TGTACCAGCAGCCAAGGGACAGGGGACTACGAGCAGTACTTC.

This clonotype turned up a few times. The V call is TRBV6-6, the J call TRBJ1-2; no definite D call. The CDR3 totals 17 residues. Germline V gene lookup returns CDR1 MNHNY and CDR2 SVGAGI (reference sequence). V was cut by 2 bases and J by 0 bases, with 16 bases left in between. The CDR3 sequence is CASSYDLSGNSNYGYTF. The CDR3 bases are TGTGCCAGCAGTTACGACCTCTCGGGGAACTCTAACTATGGCTACACCTTC.

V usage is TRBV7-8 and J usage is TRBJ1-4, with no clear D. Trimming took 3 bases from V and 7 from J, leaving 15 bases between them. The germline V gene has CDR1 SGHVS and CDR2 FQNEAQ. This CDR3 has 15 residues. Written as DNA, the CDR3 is TGTGCCAGCAGCTTTATAGGCGGCCGAGTTGAAAAACTGTTTTTT. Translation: CASSFIGGRVEKLFF.

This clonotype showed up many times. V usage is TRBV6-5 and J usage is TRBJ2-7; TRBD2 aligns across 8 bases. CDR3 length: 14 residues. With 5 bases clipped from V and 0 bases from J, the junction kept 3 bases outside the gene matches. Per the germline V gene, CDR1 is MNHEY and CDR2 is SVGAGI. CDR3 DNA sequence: TGTGCCAGCAGTCGCGGGGGGTTCTCCTACGAGCAGTACTTC. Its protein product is CASSRGGFSYEQYF.

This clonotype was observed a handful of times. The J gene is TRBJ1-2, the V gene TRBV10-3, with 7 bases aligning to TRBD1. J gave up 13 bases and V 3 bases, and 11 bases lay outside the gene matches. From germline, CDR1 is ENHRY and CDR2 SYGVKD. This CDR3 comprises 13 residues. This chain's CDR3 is CAISEGTVNLLTF. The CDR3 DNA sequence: TGTGCCATCAGTGAAGGGACAGTGAATCTCCTCACCTTC.